This paragraph covers one T cell receptor (beta chain) sequence. Antigen: not known. Some 30,000 T cell genomes, or roughly 200 ng DNA, went into the sorted-subset replicate PCRs. Measured with immunoSEQ multiplex PCR; TCRdb has only the in-frame clones, and not every one. The repertoire holds about 1 million clones, with about 77% as singletons. The sample originates from a study of shared clonotypes between healthy human individuals. Study outcomes and limitations: Read depth was anticipated to influence clonotype sharing among donors. Estimated clonotype richness was generally higher in naive than memory subsets.

The germline V gene has CDR1 SGHNT and CDR2 YENEEA. V was clipped by 1 base and J by 4 bases, with 11 bases between them. The CDR3 extends over 15 amino acids. CD4+ cell separation produced CD45RA+ naive and CD45RA-negative memory subsets. The specimen was memory CD4+ T cells sorted from blood. The subset is: CD45RA-negative fraction. The rearrangement links TRBV11-3 to TRBJ2-1, with D perhaps matching TRBD2 (6 bases). The sequence was collected from a man younger than 35 in good health. CDR3 nucleotides: TGTGCCAGCAGCTTAGTAGTACGGGAGTACAATGAGCAGTTCTTC. It translates to CASSLVVREYNEQFF. Using reference TRBV11-3 and TRBJ2-1 for the parts outside the CDR3, the full variable domain is EAGVVQSPRYKIIEKKQPVAFWCNPISGHNTLYWYLQNLGQGPELLIRYENEEAVDDSQLPKDRFSAERLKGVDSTLKIQPAELGDSAVYLCASSLVVREYNEQFFGPGTRLTVL.